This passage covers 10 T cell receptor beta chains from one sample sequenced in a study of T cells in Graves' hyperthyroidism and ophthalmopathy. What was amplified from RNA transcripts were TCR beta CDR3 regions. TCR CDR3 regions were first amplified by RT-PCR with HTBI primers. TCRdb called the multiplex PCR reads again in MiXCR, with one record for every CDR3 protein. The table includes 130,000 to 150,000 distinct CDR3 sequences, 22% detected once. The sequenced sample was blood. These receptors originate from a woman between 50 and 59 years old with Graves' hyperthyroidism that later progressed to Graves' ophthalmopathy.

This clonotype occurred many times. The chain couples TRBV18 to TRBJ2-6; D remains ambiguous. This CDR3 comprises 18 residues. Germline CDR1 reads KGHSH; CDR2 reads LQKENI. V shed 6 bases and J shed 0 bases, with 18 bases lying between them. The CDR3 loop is CASSPTYGLSSGANVLTF. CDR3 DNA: TGTGCCAGCTCCCCTACCTACGGTCTCAGCTCTGGGGCCAACGTCCTGACTTTC.

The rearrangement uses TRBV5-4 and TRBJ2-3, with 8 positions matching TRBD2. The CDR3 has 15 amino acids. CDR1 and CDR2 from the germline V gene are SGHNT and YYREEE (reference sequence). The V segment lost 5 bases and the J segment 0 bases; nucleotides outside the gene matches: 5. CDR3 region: CASSLIAGSTDTQYF. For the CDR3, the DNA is TGTGCCAGCAGTTTAATAGCGGGGAGCACAGATACGCAGTATTTT.

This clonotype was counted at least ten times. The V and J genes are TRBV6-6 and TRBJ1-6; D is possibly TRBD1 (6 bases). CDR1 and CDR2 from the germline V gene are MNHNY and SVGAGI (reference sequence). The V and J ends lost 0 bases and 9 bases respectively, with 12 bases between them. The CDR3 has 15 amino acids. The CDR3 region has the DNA TGTGCCAGCAGTTACTCGAGGAGGGGGGGTTCACCCCTCCACTTT. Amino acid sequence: CASSYSRRGGSPLHF.

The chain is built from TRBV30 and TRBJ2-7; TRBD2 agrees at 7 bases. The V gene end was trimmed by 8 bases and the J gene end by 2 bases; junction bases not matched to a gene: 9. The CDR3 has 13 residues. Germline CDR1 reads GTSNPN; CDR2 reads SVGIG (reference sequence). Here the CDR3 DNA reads TGTGCCCGCCGACCGAGCGGGACCTACGAGCAGTACTTC. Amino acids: CARRPSGTYEQYF.

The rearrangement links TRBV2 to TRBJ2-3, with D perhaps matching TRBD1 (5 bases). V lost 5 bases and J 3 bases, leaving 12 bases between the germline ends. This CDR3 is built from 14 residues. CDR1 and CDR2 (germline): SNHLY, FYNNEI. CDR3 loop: CASSSQGTTDTQYF. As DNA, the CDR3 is TGTGCCAGCAGTAGCCAGGGTACTACAGATACGCAGTATTTT. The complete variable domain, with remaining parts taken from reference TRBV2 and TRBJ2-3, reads EPEVTQTPSHQVTQMGQEVILRCVPISNHLYFYWYRQILGQKVEFLVSFYNNEISEKSEIFDDQFSVERPDGSNFTLKIRSTKLEDSAMYFCASSSQGTTDTQYFGPGTRLTVL.

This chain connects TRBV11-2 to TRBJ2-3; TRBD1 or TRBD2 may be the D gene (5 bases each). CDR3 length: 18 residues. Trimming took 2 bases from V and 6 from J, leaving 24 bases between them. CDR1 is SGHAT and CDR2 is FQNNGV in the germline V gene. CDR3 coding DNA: TGTGCCAGCAGCTTATACGGGGACGGGCAGGGTATCGCGGATACGCAGTATTTT. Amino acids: CASSLYGDGQGIADTQYF.

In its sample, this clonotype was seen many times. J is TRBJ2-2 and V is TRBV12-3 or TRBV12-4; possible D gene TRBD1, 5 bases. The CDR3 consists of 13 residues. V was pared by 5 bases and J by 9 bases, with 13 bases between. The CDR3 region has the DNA TGTGCCAGCAGTCACCCTAGGGGCCGGGAGCTGTTTTTT. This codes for CASSHPRGRELFF.

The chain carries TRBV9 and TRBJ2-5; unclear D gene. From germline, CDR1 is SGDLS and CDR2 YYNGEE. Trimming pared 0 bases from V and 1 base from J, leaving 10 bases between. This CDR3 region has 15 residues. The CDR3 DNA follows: TGTGCCAGCAGCGTAGTTCCGCAGACCCAAGAGACCCAGTACTTC. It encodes CASSVVPQTQETQYF.

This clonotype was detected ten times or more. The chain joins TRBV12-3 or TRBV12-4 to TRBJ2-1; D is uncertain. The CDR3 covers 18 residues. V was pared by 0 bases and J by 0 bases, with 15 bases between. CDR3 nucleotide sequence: TGTGCCAGCAGTTTAGCAGTGCTTGGCGGAAGCTCCTACAATGAGCAGTTCTTC. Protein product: CASSLAVLGGSSYNEQFF.

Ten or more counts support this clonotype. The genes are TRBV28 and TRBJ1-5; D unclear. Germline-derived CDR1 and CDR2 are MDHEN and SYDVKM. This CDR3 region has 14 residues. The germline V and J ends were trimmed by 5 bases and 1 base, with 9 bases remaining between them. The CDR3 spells CASSPLQSNQPQHF. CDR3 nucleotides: TGTGCCAGCAGTCCCCTACAGAGCAATCAGCCCCAGCATTTT. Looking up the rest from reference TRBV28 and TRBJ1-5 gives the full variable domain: DVKVTQSSRYLVKRTGEKVFLECVQDMDHENMFWYRQDPGLGLRLIYFSYDVKMKEKGDIPEGYSVSREKKERFSLILESASTNQTSMYLCASSPLQSNQPQHFGDGTRLSIL.